Described below is a single T cell receptor beta chain sequence and its context. As handled by the study authors: Scientists estimated how many nucleated cells there were by amplifying reference gene primers. The repertoire was sequenced with immunoSEQ multiplex PCR; TCRdb's copy has only in-frame clones and lacks some. The V and J calls and the clone size are those of that table, but D and trimming were determined from the DNA. The sample includes about 220,000 clones, around 80% seen only once; the top ten take 9.5% to 10%. V lost 1 base, J lost 10 bases, and 8 bases lay in between. The germline CDR1 and CDR2 sequences are DFQATT and SNEGSKA (reference sequence). The CDR3 is made up of 11 amino acids. The entry originates in a study of blood T cell repertoires in COVID-19. Study-level background: Material from acute and convalescent COVID-19 was sourced from the United States, Italy and Spain. Nucleic acid was either cDNA or gDNA, and it came from T cells, B-cell-depleted T cells, or PBMCs.

The chain has TRBV20-1 and TRBJ1-5, with D maybe TRBD1 (5 bases). The receptor comes from a middle-aged man with active or convalescent COVID-19. The source material was peripheral blood. The CDR3: CSARVGGPQHF. CDR3 DNA: TGCAGTGCTAGAGTGGGGGGACCCCAGCATTTT.